This T cell receptor beta chain appears in the sequencing data of a study of CD4+ T cells in melanoma. Points from the study as a whole: Neoantigen-specific CD4+ T cells in melanoma reportedly had diverse differentiation states. CD8+ T cell, macrophage and B cell function reportedly correlated with neoantigen-specific CD4+ T cells.

A word on this clone: Its antigen is unknown.

The CDR3 consists of 13 residues. The trim removed 5 bases at V and 6 bases at J, leaving 7 bases unmatched. Germline loops: CDR1 MNHNY, CDR2 SVGAGI (reference sequence). Generated by immunoSEQ multiplex PCR, the TCRdb table keeps only in-frame clones and is missing some. This table has more than 7,000 clones, 60% to 85% appearing once. V usage is TRBV6-6 and J usage is TRBJ2-7; the match to TRBD1 covers 7 bases. Sequenced sample: cells from a culture (not recorded whether cultured in vitro). The TCR comes from a human donor with melanoma. CDR3 bases: TGTGCCAGCAGTCTCCACCACAGGGGCGAGCAGTACTTC. Translated, it gives CASSLHHRGEQYF.